One sample yielded the 32 T cell receptor beta chains listed below, sequenced in a study of sequential checkpoint blockade in melanoma. Using immunoSEQ multiplex PCR, the repertoire was profiled, and TCRdb retains in-frame clones only, with some absent. The table lists 4,000 to 5,500 clones, about three quarters of them singletons. Regarding treatment: randomized to nivolumab then ipilimumab (arm A) or the reverse (arm B). Here the sequenced sample was CD8+ T cells sorted from blood (inferred from file names), taken from a patient given nivolumab and ipilimumab in sequence. The receptors were gathered from a human donor with melanoma.

This clone is judged hyperexpanded. The chain uses TRBV5-6 and TRBJ2-7, with 13 bases identical to TRBD2. The CDR3 totals 14 residues. Germline V gene lookup returns CDR1 SGHDT and CDR2 YYEEEE. V gave up 4 bases and J gave up 7 bases; unmatched junction bases: 5. The CDR3: CASSPGTSGKEQYF. The CDR3 coding sequence is TGTGCCAGCAGCCCGGGGACTAGCGGGAAGGAGCAGTACTTC.

This chain links TRBV29-1 with TRBJ1-1; D unresolved. The CDR3 contains 11 residues. Germline CDR1 is SQVTM and CDR2 is ANQGSEA. Trimming left V 6 bases short and J 1 base short, with 6 bases between. As DNA, the CDR3 is TGCAGCGTCCAGAAGAACACTGAAGCTTTCTTT. Protein: CSVQKNTEAFF.

The chain links TRBV5-1 to TRBJ2-5; D is perhaps TRBD1 (6 bases). The ends were cut back, 7 bases at V and 3 bases at J, with 22 bases in the middle. The germline V gene has CDR1 SGHRS and CDR2 YFSETQ. The CDR3 consists of 16 residues. CDR3 sequence (DNA): TGCGCCAGCCGACCGGACAGCGTAAAAATGGAAGAGACCCAGTACTTC. Translation gives CASRPDSVKMEETQYF.

This rearrangement joins TRBV19 to TRBJ2-7, with D possibly matching TRBD2 (6 bases). V was trimmed by 4 bases and J by 0 bases, leaving 16 bases between them. CDR3 size: 16 residues. Germline V gene lookup returns CDR1 LNHDA and CDR2 SQIVND (reference sequence). The CDR3, as DNA: TGTGCCAGTAGTAGTCTGGGCGGGACCTCCTCCTACGAGCAGTACTTC. As protein: CASSSLGGTSSYEQYF.

The J gene is TRBJ2-7, the V gene TRBV6-5; 7 bases fit TRBD2. Germline V gives CDR1 MNHEY, CDR2 SVGAGI. The CDR3 covers 15 residues. Trimming removed 0 bases from V and 2 bases from J; junction bases left unmatched: 4. The CDR3 nucleotides read TGTGCCAGCAGTTACTCTGGGGGGGGGACCTACGAGCAGTACTTC. It yields the protein CASSYSGGGTYEQYF.

This clone was seen once. The rearrangement joins TRBV9 to TRBJ2-7, with TRBD2 identical over 7 bases. The CDR3 has 15 amino acids. Germline V gives CDR1 SGDLS, CDR2 YYNGEE. With 4 bases clipped from V and 2 bases from J, the junction kept 9 bases outside the gene matches. The CDR3 bases are TGTGCCAGCAGCCCATCCGGGGGGACCCCCTACGAGCAGTACTTC. As protein: CASSPSGGTPYEQYF.

This chain connects TRBV4-3 to TRBJ2-3; tentatively, D is TRBD2 (7 bases). The ends were cut back, 4 bases at V and 3 bases at J, with 14 bases in the middle. This CDR3 region has 15 residues. Germline V CDR1 and CDR2: LGHNA, YSLEER. The CDR3 DNA is TGCGCCAGCAGCCCCGAGGGGGGGCGGACAGATACGCAGTATTTT. Protein product: CASSPEGGRTDTQYF.

J is TRBJ1-1 and V is TRBV28; possibly TRBD1 for D (6 bases). CDR1 and CDR2 (germline): MDHEN, SYDVKM. This CDR3 region has 15 residues. The V gene lost 2 bases and the J gene lost 4 bases, with 14 bases spanning the gap. For the CDR3, the DNA is TGTGCCAGCAGTTTAGGCACAGGGTATTTCACTGAAGCTTTCTTT. Its translation: CASSLGTGYFTEAFF.

The chain joins TRBV4-1 to TRBJ2-1; a weak D match, TRBD2 (5 bases). Germline lookup yields CDR1 MGHRA and CDR2 YSYEKL. The V end was cut by 4 bases, the J end by 9 bases, with 16 bases between. This CDR3 has 14 amino acids. The CDR3 DNA reads as TGCGCCAGCAGCCCTCCCCGGGCGGGTACTGAGCAGTTCTTC. This codes for CASSPPRAGTEQFF.

The table lists this clone with a count of one. The V gene is TRBV11-2, the J gene TRBJ2-6, with D tentatively TRBD1 (5 bases). In germline, CDR1 is SGHAT, CDR2 FQNNGV. The CDR3 runs 18 residues. Deletions cut 5 bases from V and 5 bases from J, with 22 bases between. CDR3 DNA: TGTGCCAGCAGCGTGCGGACATCTCGACAAAGTCGGGCCAACGTCCTGACTTTC. Translating gives CASSVRTSRQSRANVLTF.

V is TRBV4-1 and J is TRBJ1-2; 8 bases fit TRBD1. CDR3 length: 17 residues. The trim removed 2 bases at V and 4 bases at J, leaving 12 bases unmatched. CDR1 is MGHRA and CDR2 is YSYEKL in the germline V gene. CDR3 region: CASSQLPGQVYSYGYTF. The CDR3 coding sequence is TGCGCCAGCAGCCAATTACCGGGACAGGTATACTCCTATGGCTACACCTTC.

There are a few counts of this clone. The genes are TRBV9 and TRBJ2-7; the D gene is possibly TRBD1 (5 bases). Germline V CDR1 and CDR2: SGDLS, YYNGEE. The CDR3 consists of 13 residues. V was pared by 0 bases and J by 2 bases, with 6 bases between. The CDR3 DNA reads as TGTGCCAGCAGCGTAGGACAGACCTACGAGCAGTACTTC. This sequence encodes CASSVGQTYEQYF.

This chain links TRBV5-6 with TRBJ2-7; TRBD1 matches at 8 bases. With 4 bases clipped from V and 4 bases from J, the junction kept 7 bases outside the gene matches. The CDR3 consists of 14 residues. The V gene's germline CDR1 is SGHDT and CDR2 YYEEEE. The CDR3 DNA sequence: TGTGCCAGCAGCAGTGGACAGGGTCCGTACGAGCAGTACTTC. As protein: CASSSGQGPYEQYF. Using reference TRBV5-6 and TRBJ2-7 for the parts outside the CDR3, the full variable domain is DAGVTQSPTHLIKTRGQQVTLRCSPKSGHDTVSWYQQALGQGPQFIFQYYEEEERQRGNFPDRFSGHQFPNYSSELNVNALLLGDSALYLCASSSGQGPYEQYFGPGTRLTVT.

The chain recombines TRBV4-2 with TRBJ2-3, with 7 bases lining up with TRBD2. The CDR3 extends over 18 amino acids. The ends lost 3 bases at V and 5 bases at J; junction bases unmatched: 17. Germline CDR1 LGHNA, CDR2 YNFKEQ. The CDR3 loop reads CASSHLLGPRENLDTQYF. The CDR3 nucleotides read TGTGCCAGCAGCCACCTCTTGGGTCCGCGGGAGAATTTAGATACGCAGTATTTT.

This chain links TRBV9 with TRBJ2-7; 7 nucleotides line up with TRBD2. This CDR3 is 11 amino acids long. Trimming took 7 bases from V and 3 from J; bases not matched to a gene: 1. Germline V lookup: CDR1 SGDLS, CDR2 YYNGEE. CDR3 DNA sequence: TGTGCCAGCGGGACTAACTACGAGCAGTACTTC. Translated: CASGTNYEQYF.

The chain recombines TRBV5-8 with TRBJ1-1; 7 bases line up with TRBD1. Germline-derived CDR1 and CDR2 are SGHTS and YDEGEE. After removal of 2 bases from V and 1 base from J, the junction contained 5 bases not matched to a gene. This CDR3 spans 15 amino acids. CDR3 DNA: TGTGCCAGCAGCTTTTATTGGACAGGGAACACTGAAGCTTTCTTT. Protein product: CASSFYWTGNTEAFF.

The rearrangement uses TRBV7-8 and TRBJ2-3; 7 bases are shared with TRBD2. This CDR3 spans 13 amino acids. V was clipped by 5 bases and J by 1 base; unmatched bases: 0. Germline values: CDR1 SGHVS, CDR2 FQNEAQ. CDR3 amino acids: CASSAGGTDTQYF. CDR3 coding DNA: TGTGCCAGCAGCGCGGGGGGCACAGATACGCAGTATTTT.

The chain employs TRBV10-3 and TRBJ1-1; D not resolved. Germline-derived CDR1 and CDR2 are ENHRY and SYGVKD. This CDR3 is 15 amino acids long. Trimming took 2 bases from V and 5 from J, leaving 15 bases between them. The CDR3 nucleotides are TGTGCCATCAGTGAGGGTCCTATGGGAGGGACTGAAGCTTTCTTT. Its protein is CAISEGPMGGTEAFF.

This clone was detected once. V usage is TRBV29-1 and J usage is TRBJ2-5, with a tentative D call TRBD1 (5 bases). This CDR3 contains 14 residues. Trimming pared 0 bases from V and 3 bases from J, leaving 11 bases between. CDR1 is SQVTM, CDR2 ANQGSEA, per germline. The CDR3 loop reads CSVEEMDIEETQYF. The CDR3 nucleotides read TGCAGCGTTGAAGAGATGGACATTGAAGAGACCCAGTACTTC.

This chain links TRBV27 with TRBJ2-3, with 13 nucleotides matching TRBD2. Germline V gene sequence: CDR1 MNHEY, CDR2 SMNVEV (reference sequence). The V segment lost 5 bases and the J segment 2 bases; nucleotides outside the gene matches: 7. The CDR3 spans 17 residues. The CDR3 sequence is CASSPPGLAGITDTQYF. The DNA of the CDR3 is TGTGCCAGCAGTCCACCGGGACTAGCGGGAATCACAGATACGCAGTATTTT.

The rearrangement joins TRBV10-2 to TRBJ1-6, with TRBD1 identical over 9 bases. With 5 bases clipped from V and 8 bases from J, the junction kept 7 bases outside the gene matches. CDR1 WSHSY and CDR2 SAAADI come from the germline V gene. This CDR3 is 15 amino acids long. CDR3 sequence reads: CASSYTGGEYSPLHF. The CDR3 coding sequence is TGCGCCAGCAGTTACACAGGGGGCGAATATTCACCCCTCCACTTT.

This chain joins TRBV5-1 and TRBJ2-3; 7 bases match TRBD1. CDR3 length: 16 amino acids. Germline trimming cut 0 bases from V and 4 bases from J; bases unmatched to any gene: 8. CDR1 and CDR2 from the germline V gene are SGHRS and YFSETQ. The CDR3 region has the DNA TGCGCCAGCAGCTTGGGCCAGGGGGTTCTCGCAGATACGCAGTATTTT. This codes for CASSLGQGVLADTQYF.

The genes are TRBV13 and TRBJ2-7, with 13 bases aligning to TRBD2. This CDR3 is 16 amino acids long. Germline CDR1 reads PRHDT; CDR2 reads FYEKMQ (reference sequence). J was trimmed by 6 bases and V by 5 bases; bases with no gene match: 10. The CDR3 DNA reads TGTGCCAGCAGCCCCAGGACTAGCGGGGGTTTAGTCGAGCAGTACTTC. Translating it yields CASSPRTSGGLVEQYF.

The CDR3 nucleotides are TGTGCCAGCAGCTTTATAGTTCGGGACAGTCGCACAGATACGCAGTATTTT. Protein sequence: CASSFIVRDSRTDTQYF. The rearrangement joins TRBV5-6 to TRBJ2-3, with 7 bases matching TRBD1. Losses at the gene ends were 2 bases for V and 1 base for J; bases not matched to a gene: 10. CDR1 is SGHDT and CDR2 is YYEEEE in the germline V gene. This CDR3 has 17 amino acids.

The V gene is TRBV28, the J gene TRBJ1-3; no clear D gene. V gave up 1 base and J gave up 0 bases, with 4 bases separating them. Germline V CDR1 and CDR2: MDHEN, SYDVKM. The CDR3 extends over 14 amino acids. The CDR3 DNA is TGTGCCAGCAGTTTATATAACTCTGGAAACACCATATATTTT. This codes for CASSLYNSGNTIYF.

The J gene is TRBJ2-7, the V gene TRBV2; maybe TRBD1 (6 bases). The V and J ends lost 5 bases and 0 bases respectively, with 11 bases between them. The CDR3 runs to 14 residues. The germline V gene encodes CDR1 SNHLY and CDR2 FYNNEI. CDR3 region: CASSSGDHSYEQYF. CDR3 bases: TGTGCCAGCAGTTCAGGGGACCACTCCTACGAGCAGTACTTC.

J is TRBJ1-1 and V is TRBV29-1, with a tentative D call TRBD1 (6 bases). The CDR3 contains 12 residues. Germline V CDR1 and CDR2: SQVTM, ANQGSEA. V was clipped by 3 bases and J by 5 bases, with 10 bases between them. The CDR3: CSVDAGETEAFF. The CDR3 bases are TGCAGCGTTGATGCAGGGGAGACTGAAGCTTTCTTT.

The rearrangement links TRBV28 to TRBJ2-3; perhaps TRBD2 as D (6 bases). Germline assignment: CDR1 MDHEN and CDR2 SYDVKM. The CDR3 sequence is 15 residues long. Between the trimmed V and J ends, which lost 4 bases and 1 base, there was a span of 12 bases. The CDR3 here is CASSWGDSGTDTQYF. The CDR3 DNA is TGTGCCAGCAGTTGGGGGGACTCAGGCACAGATACGCAGTATTTT.

This chain uses TRBV27 with TRBJ1-2; D is unclear. Between the trimmed V and J ends, which lost 6 bases and 0 bases, there was a span of 17 bases. CDR1 MNHEY and CDR2 SMNVEV come from the germline V gene (reference sequence). The CDR3 runs to 16 residues. In DNA, the CDR3 is TGTGCCAGCAGCCCCGCCCCCAGGCCAGCTAACTATGGCTACACCTTC. Protein: CASSPAPRPANYGYTF.

V usage is TRBV28 and J usage is TRBJ2-3; 8 bases agree with TRBD1. The J segment lost 1 base and the V segment lost 5 bases, leaving 5 bases of the junction unmatched. Germline V gene lookup returns CDR1 MDHEN and CDR2 SYDVKM. The CDR3 sequence is 15 residues long. The CDR3 region is CASSEQGGRTDTQYF. DNA of the CDR3: TGTGCCAGCAGTGAACAGGGGGGACGCACAGATACGCAGTATTTT.

V gene TRBV28 combines with J gene TRBJ1-1; D is uncertain. This CDR3 spans 12 amino acids. Trimming removed 1 base from V and 4 bases from J, with 4 bases in between. The germline V gene encodes CDR1 MDHEN and CDR2 SYDVKM. CDR3 loop: CASSLFSTEAFF. CDR3 in DNA: TGTGCCAGCAGTTTATTTAGCACTGAAGCTTTCTTT. Complete variable domain (other parts from reference TRBV28 and TRBJ1-1): DVKVTQSSRYLVKRTGEKVFLECVQDMDHENMFWYRQDPGLGLRLIYFSYDVKMKEKGDIPEGYSVSREKKERFSLILESASTNQTSMYLCASSLFSTEAFFGQGTRLTVV.

Only a few counts were recorded for this clone. The genes are TRBV19 and TRBJ1-2; TRBD1 agrees at 7 bases. CDR1 is LNHDA, CDR2 SQIVND, per germline (reference sequence). J gave up 2 bases and V 5 bases, and 8 bases lay outside the gene matches. The CDR3 extends over 15 amino acids. As DNA, the CDR3 is TGTGCCAGTAGTCCCTGGACAGGACCAAACTATGGCTACACCTTC. It encodes CASSPWTGPNYGYTF. Supplemented by reference TRBV19 and TRBJ1-2, the full variable domain reads DGGITQSPKYLFRKEGQNVTLSCEQNLNHDAMYWYRQDPGQGLRLIYYSQIVNDFQKGDIAEGYSVSREKKESFPLTVTSAQKNPTAFYLCASSPWTGPNYGYTFGSGTRLTVV.